The 21 T cell receptor beta chains below were found in one sample sequenced in a study of cytomegalovirus exposure and HLA in healthy donors. The PCR ran on 60 Vbeta and 13 Jbeta primers. The table came from immunoSEQ multiplex PCR; TCRdb's copy has only in-frame clones and leaves some out. The table includes about 60,000 clones, about 76% detected once. Material for sequencing was PBMCs. The source is a female donor in good health and CMV-seronegative.

V and J are TRBV7-2 and TRBJ2-5; D remains ambiguous. The germline V and J ends were trimmed by 2 bases and 5 bases, with 12 bases remaining between them. The CDR3 spans 14 residues. Per the germline V gene, CDR1 is SGHTA and CDR2 is FQGNSA. The DNA for the CDR3 is TGTGCCAGCAGCTTAAGCTCAAGGCGGGAGACCCAGTACTTC. Its protein is CASSLSSRRETQYF. Drawing the rest from reference TRBV7-2 and TRBJ2-5, the complete variable domain is GAGVSQSPSNKVTEKGKDVELRCDPISGHTALYWYRQSLGQGLEFLIYFQGNSAPDKSGLPSDRFSAERTGGSVSTLTIQRTQQEDSAVYLCASSLSSRRETQYFGPGTRLLVL.

This chain connects TRBV9 to TRBJ2-2, with TRBD2 matching 9 bases. Losses at the gene ends were 5 bases for V and 3 bases for J; bases not matched to a gene: 2. Germline V gene data show CDR1 as SGDLS and CDR2 as YYNGEE. This CDR3 has 14 amino acids. CDR3 amino acids: CASRREGDTGELFF. The CDR3, as DNA: TGTGCCAGCAGGCGGGAGGGGGACACCGGGGAGCTGTTTTTT.

Of note for this clone: Other DNA sequences in the sample encode the same CDR3. CDR3 sequence: CASSSGTGGRSPLHF. In DNA, the CDR3 is TGTGCCAGCAGTAGCGGGACAGGGGGTCGGTCACCCCTCCACTTT. The chain employs TRBV7-2 and TRBJ1-6; 11 nucleotides match TRBD1. The germline CDR1 and CDR2 sequences are SGHTA and FQGNSA. This CDR3 is built from 15 residues. The V and J ends lost 6 bases and 10 bases, in that order; junction bases with no gene match: 8.

This clone was detected only once. The V call is TRBV6-1, the J call TRBJ1-4; 8 bases line up with TRBD1. Unmatched junction bases numbered 0, after V lost 1 base and J lost 8 bases. The germline CDR1 and CDR2 sequences are MNHNS and SASEGT. The CDR3 is 13 residues long. CDR3 bases: TGTGCCAGCAGTGAAGACAGGGGGGAAAAACTGTTTTTT. Translated, it gives CASSEDRGEKLFF.

The chain combines TRBV25-1 with TRBJ1-1; D gene uncertain. Trimming removed 4 bases at V and 0 bases at J, with 12 bases between. CDR1 is MGHDK and CDR2 is SYGVNS in the germline V gene. CDR3 size: 15 residues. The CDR3 DNA follows: TGTGCCAGCAGTGCAGCAGGCGCGCTGAACACTGAAGCTTTCTTT. It encodes CASSAAGALNTEAFF.

J is TRBJ1-1 and V is TRBV10-2, with D maybe TRBD1 (5 bases). Germline V gene lookup returns CDR1 WSHSY and CDR2 SAAADI. Deletions cut 6 bases from V and 1 base from J, with 9 bases between. This CDR3 is built from 13 residues. In nucleotides, the CDR3 is TGCGCCAGCAGGGGGCAGGCGAACACTGAAGCTTTCTTT. This gives the protein CASRGQANTEAFF.

The rearrangement links TRBV7-2 to TRBJ2-3; D gene ambiguous. This CDR3 spans 13 amino acids. The V gene lost 5 bases and the J gene lost 0 bases, with 6 bases spanning the gap. The germline CDR1 and CDR2 sequences are SGHTA and FQGNSA. CDR3 residues: CASSPYSTDTQYF. The CDR3 DNA sequence: TGTGCCAGCAGCCCCTATAGCACAGATACGCAGTATTTT. Drawing the rest from reference TRBV7-2 and TRBJ2-3, the complete variable domain is GAGVSQSPSNKVTEKGKDVELRCDPISGHTALYWYRQSLGQGLEFLIYFQGNSAPDKSGLPSDRFSAERTGGSVSTLTIQRTQQEDSAVYLCASSPYSTDTQYFGPGTRLTVL.

The chain is built from TRBV7-3 and TRBJ2-5; TRBD1 might be the D (6 bases). The germline gives CDR1 SGHTA, CDR2 FQGTGA. The CDR3 sequence is 13 residues long. The V gene lost 4 bases and the J gene lost 2 bases, with 8 bases spanning the gap. The CDR3 DNA follows: TGTGCCAGCAGCTCAGGACAGCAAGAGACCCAGTACTTC. It encodes CASSSGQQETQYF.

The chain is built from TRBV5-1 and TRBJ2-5; TRBD2 might be the D (6 bases). Germline V gives CDR1 SGHRS, CDR2 YFSETQ. The CDR3 contains 14 residues. The germline V and J ends were trimmed by 4 bases and 3 bases, with 13 bases remaining between them. The CDR3 is CASSPDYLEETQYF. CDR3 DNA: TGCGCCAGCAGCCCGGACTATCTTGAAGAGACCCAGTACTTC.

The CDR3 DNA reads as TGTGCCAGCAGCTTAGAGACAGGACAGGTGAATAAGTACTTC. Translating gives CASSLETGQVNKYF. The rearrangement links TRBV7-2 to TRBJ2-7; 7 bases agree with TRBD1. With V trimmed by 1 base and J by 11 bases, 11 bases remained unmatched. CDR1 and CDR2 (germline): SGHTA, FQGNSA. The CDR3 runs 14 residues.

This clone was seen more than once but under ten times. The chain links TRBV2 to TRBJ2-1; weak D call: TRBD2 (7 bases). The CDR3 covers 17 residues. Between the trimmed V and J ends, which lost 7 bases and 0 bases, there was a span of 19 bases. Per germline, CDR1 SNHLY and CDR2 FYNNEI. The CDR3 nucleotides are TGTGCCAGCACGGCGGGGGCCAACTTCATCTCCTACAATGAGCAGTTCTTC. It is translated as CASTAGANFISYNEQFF.

This clone has only one observation. The chain combines TRBV7-9 with TRBJ2-7; TRBD2 aligns across 7 bases. Unmatched junction bases numbered 4, after V lost 3 bases and J lost 2 bases. The CDR3 consists of 14 residues. Germline V CDR1 and CDR2: SEHNR, FQNEAQ (reference sequence). CDR3 residues: CASSLGGSPYEQYF. CDR3 DNA: TGTGCCAGCAGCTTGGGCGGGAGCCCCTACGAGCAGTACTTC.

The genes are TRBV27 and TRBJ2-7; the match to TRBD2 covers 9 bases. With 4 bases clipped from V and 1 base from J, the junction kept 5 bases outside the gene matches. CDR3 size: 15 residues. The V gene's germline CDR1 is MNHEY and CDR2 SMNVEV (reference sequence). The CDR3 is CASSSRTSVSYEQYF. The CDR3 DNA sequence: TGTGCCAGCAGTTCTCGGACTAGCGTGTCCTACGAGCAGTACTTC.

There are a few counts of this clone. The chain is built from TRBV10-3 and TRBJ2-5; D gene uncertain. V dropped 4 bases and J dropped 1 base, with 10 bases sitting between them. In germline, CDR1 is ENHRY, CDR2 SYGVKD. The CDR3 consists of 14 residues. The chain's CDR3 is CAISATGRQETQYF. The CDR3 DNA is TGTGCCATCAGTGCCACGGGTCGCCAAGAGACCCAGTACTTC.

In this sample, this clone turned up once. The chain links TRBV29-1 to TRBJ2-1, with 8 bases fitting TRBD1. The CDR3 consists of 14 residues. With V trimmed by 3 bases and J by 3 bases, 4 bases remained unmatched. Per the germline V gene, CDR1 is SQVTM and CDR2 is ANQGSEA. The CDR3 bases are TGCAGCGTTGATGGTGGGACAGGCTACAATGAGCAGTTCTTC. Protein sequence: CSVDGGTGYNEQFF.

The gene calls are TRBV12-5 and TRBJ2-5, with 11 nucleotides matching TRBD1. Per germline, CDR1 LGHNT and CDR2 FRNRAP. This CDR3 has 15 amino acids. With V trimmed by 7 bases and J by 1 base, 5 bases remained unmatched. The CDR3 DNA is TGTGCTAGTGCCGCGGGACAGGGGGGCCAAGAGACCCAGTACTTC. Translation gives CASAAGQGGQETQYF.

A single count supports this clone. The chain carries TRBV11-3 and TRBJ2-3; TRBD2 matches at 11 bases. With 5 bases clipped from V and 1 base from J, the junction kept 5 bases outside the gene matches. Germline loops: CDR1 SGHNT, CDR2 YENEEA. The CDR3 runs 16 residues. CDR3 sequence (DNA): TGTGCCAGCAGCGACGGGACTAGCGGACGCACAGATACGCAGTATTTT. Its protein is CASSDGTSGRTDTQYF.

The rearrangement uses TRBV27 and TRBJ2-5, with 7 nucleotides matching TRBD1. The V gene end was trimmed by 2 bases and the J gene end by 2 bases; junction bases not matched to a gene: 2. From germline, CDR1 is MNHEY and CDR2 SMNVEV (reference sequence). The CDR3 is 14 residues long. The CDR3 spells CASSLNRGQETQYF. Here the CDR3 DNA reads TGTGCCAGCAGTTTAAACAGGGGTCAAGAGACCCAGTACTTC.

This chain links TRBV5-6 with TRBJ2-3; D possibly corresponds to TRBD1 (6 bases). CDR3 length equals 12 residues. V dropped 0 bases and J dropped 9 bases, with 8 bases sitting between them. The V gene's germline CDR1 is SGHDT and CDR2 YYEEEE. In DNA form, the CDR3 reads TGTGCCAGCAGCTTGGACAGGGAAACGCAGTATTTT. Translating gives CASSLDRETQYF.

The gene calls are TRBV5-1 and TRBJ1-3; D unresolved. The germline gives CDR1 SGHRS, CDR2 YFSETQ. CDR3 length: 16 residues. V shed 0 bases and J shed 0 bases, with 10 bases lying between them. CDR3 in DNA: TGCGCCAGCAGCTTGGAGCCAGGTGGCTCTGGAAACACCATATATTTT. Its translation is CASSLEPGGSGNTIYF.

The V call is TRBV28, the J call TRBJ2-5; possible D gene TRBD1, 5 bases. Germline-derived CDR1 and CDR2 are MDHEN and SYDVKM. The ends were cut back, 7 bases at V and 5 bases at J, with 14 bases in the middle. The CDR3 length is 13 residues. This CDR3 is CASNWGVQETQYF. CDR3 in DNA: TGTGCCAGCAACTGGGGCGTTCAGGAGACCCAGTACTTC. The full variable domain, with the rest looked up from reference TRBV28 and TRBJ2-5, is DVKVTQSSRYLVKRTGEKVFLECVQDMDHENMFWYRQDPGLGLRLIYFSYDVKMKEKGDIPEGYSVSREKKERFSLILESASTNQTSMYLCASNWGVQETQYFGPGTRLLVL.